The T cell receptor beta chain described here comes from a study of patients and donors after allogeneic stem cell transplantation. TCRdb recomputed calls from the RT-PCR reads with MiXCR, one row per CDR3 protein. Here the sample spans 90,000 to 120,000 distinct CDR3 sequences, approximately 40% being singletons. Sequencing input: blood, either unsorted or a sorted T cell fraction (not recorded which). The sequence was collected from a human donor who was either an allogeneic HSCT recipient or a stem cell or donor lymphocyte infusion donor (not recorded which). It is not recorded whose cells these are; they may come from a transplant donor.

CDR3 in DNA: TGTGCCAGCAGGGATCGACTAGCGGGTAGAGAGACCCAGTACTTC. Its translation: CASRDRLAGRETQYF. The genes are TRBV6-1 and TRBJ2-5; 10 bases match TRBD2. The germline gives CDR1 MNHNS, CDR2 SASEGT. The CDR3 has 15 residues. J was trimmed by 4 bases and V by 6 bases; bases with no gene match: 8.